The subject of this entry is one T cell receptor (beta chain). V was pared by 7 bases and J by 0 bases, with 7 bases of the junction left unmatched. Germline CDR1 and CDR2: SNHLY and FYNNEI. The CDR3 loop spans 17 amino acids. These data belong to a study of cytomegalovirus exposure and HLA in healthy donors. Repertoires were generated with immunoSEQ multiplex PCR, while TCRdb's copy carries only in-frame clones and drops some. The top ten hold around 0.9% of the sample, which has 260,000 or so clones, 85% to 90% seen once. The V and J genes are TRBV2 and TRBJ2-3; 13 bases are shared with TRBD2. The sequenced material came from PBMCs. The sequence was obtained from a woman between 18 and 30 years old in good health and CMV-seronegative. CDR3 nucleotide sequence: TGTGCCAGCACCGGAGGACTAGCGGGAGCTAGCACAGATACGCAGTATTTT. This codes for CASTGGLAGASTDTQYF.